What follows are 21 T cell receptor beta chains derived from one specimen sequenced in a study of cytomegalovirus exposure and HLA in healthy donors. The PCR made use of 60 Vbeta and 13 Jbeta primers. The table came from immunoSEQ multiplex PCR; TCRdb's copy has only in-frame clones and leaves some out. Here the sample spans about 73,000 clones, 75% being singletons. Sequencing was performed on PBMCs. The receptors were gathered from a man between 65 and 79 years old in good health and CMV-seronegative.

The CDR3 protein is CASSYSGDSSYEQYF. As DNA, the CDR3 is TGTGCCAGCAGTTACTCGGGGGACAGCTCCTACGAGCAGTACTTC. The V call is TRBV6-5, the J call TRBJ2-7; 7 bases line up with TRBD1. CDR1 is MNHEY and CDR2 is SVGAGI in the germline V gene. V lost 0 bases, J lost 0 bases, and 2 bases stayed unmatched. The CDR3 is made up of 15 amino acids.

This clone is labeled medium-sized. This chain links TRBV11-1 with TRBJ1-2; D not resolved. The CDR3 consists of 15 residues. Per germline, CDR1 SGHAT and CDR2 FQDESV (reference sequence). Trimming cost V 1 base and J 4 bases, with 13 bases left between them. CDR3 amino acids: CASSLVVHCGYGYTF. Here the CDR3 DNA reads TGTGCCAGCAGCTTAGTGGTTCACTGCGGCTATGGCTACACCTTC.

The sample holds a few counts of this clone. CDR3 sequence reads: CASSLQQETNEKLFF. The CDR3 DNA reads TGTGCCAGCTCGCTACAACAGGAGACTAATGAAAAACTGTTTTTT. The chain couples TRBV18 to TRBJ1-4; tentative D call: TRBD1 (5 bases). V was trimmed by 6 bases and J by 2 bases, leaving 13 bases between them. Germline loops: CDR1 KGHSH, CDR2 LQKENI. The CDR3 spans 15 residues.

The CDR3 sequence: CASSHEPGNNQPQHF. The CDR3 DNA follows: TGTGCCAGCTCACACGAACCGGGGAACAATCAGCCCCAGCATTTT. The chain is built from TRBV18 and TRBJ1-5; D gene unclear. The CDR3 loop spans 15 amino acids. V lost 4 bases, J lost 3 bases, and 13 bases lay in between. Germline V gene data show CDR1 as KGHSH and CDR2 as LQKENI.

This chain links TRBV15 with TRBJ2-2, with 7 positions matching TRBD1. Trimming took 3 bases from V and 3 from J; bases not matched to a gene: 10. The CDR3 length is 17 residues. The V gene's germline CDR1 is LNHNV and CDR2 YYDKDF (reference sequence). DNA for the CDR3: TGTGCCACCAGCAGCATAACACAGGGGCGGGACACCGGGGAGCTGTTTTTT. As protein: CATSSITQGRDTGELFF.

This clone was seen a single time. The chain combines TRBV10-2 with TRBJ1-6; TRBD1 matches at 11 bases. Germline CDR1 reads WSHSY; CDR2 reads SAAADI. CDR3 length: 16 residues. J was trimmed by 4 bases and V by 7 bases; bases with no gene match: 6. The CDR3 nucleotides are TGCGCCAGCACCCAGGACAGGGGGCCTTATAATTCACCCCTCCACTTT. This encodes CASTQDRGPYNSPLHF.

The chain employs TRBV28 and TRBJ1-2; 7 nucleotides match TRBD1. CDR3 length: 14 residues. Germline CDR1 and CDR2: MDHEN and SYDVKM. Trimming at V came to 6 bases and at J to 2 bases, leaving 6 bases not matched to a gene. The CDR3 DNA is TGTGCCAGCAGGTTGACAGGGTTGAACTATGGCTACACCTTC. It specifies CASRLTGLNYGYTF.

In this sample, this clone turned up a few times. The chain is built from TRBV6-1 and TRBJ2-6, with 9 bases matching TRBD1. CDR1 MNHNS and CDR2 SASEGT come from the germline V gene. V shed 6 bases and J 5 bases; nucleotides not matched to a gene: 2. The CDR3 spans 14 residues. For the CDR3, the DNA is TGTGCCAGCAGGGACAGGGGATGGGCCAACGTCCTGACTTTC. Translated, it gives CASRDRGWANVLTF.

The V gene is TRBV19, the J gene TRBJ2-5; D possibly corresponds to TRBD2 (5 bases). The J call may be incorrect, as the DNA end agrees better with TRBJ2-7. Germline CDR1 is LNHDA and CDR2 is SQIVND (reference sequence). This CDR3 is built from 15 residues. The CDR3: CASSPGLTLSYEQYF. Here the CDR3 DNA reads TGTGCCAGTAGCCCCGGACTCACGCTCTCCTACGAGCAGTACTTC.

V gene TRBV23-1 combines with J gene TRBJ2-1, with 10 bases fitting TRBD2. TRBV23-1 has ORF status, its function being uncertain. This CDR3 has 19 residues. V shed 4 bases and J 3 bases; nucleotides not matched to a gene: 15. CDR3 DNA: TGCGCCAGCAGTCGTCGCCTAGCGGGAGAGGTTGCCTACTACAATGAGCAGTTCTTC. Protein product: CASSRRLAGEVAYYNEQFF.

CDR3 in DNA: TGCGCCAGCAGCTTGAGGCGGGGGGGCCGGGAGACCCAGTACTTC. It codes for CASSLRRGGRETQYF. The V gene is TRBV5-1, the J gene TRBJ2-5; 9 bases agree with TRBD2. The germline V gene has CDR1 SGHRS and CDR2 YFSETQ. V was clipped by 1 base and J by 5 bases; unmatched bases: 6. This CDR3 region has 15 residues.

The rearrangement joins TRBV5-8 to TRBJ2-7, with TRBD1 matching over 7 bases. Germline lookup yields CDR1 SGHTS and CDR2 YDEGEE. The V segment lost 0 bases and the J segment 4 bases; nucleotides outside the gene matches: 4. The CDR3 extends over 14 amino acids. The CDR3 DNA is TGTGCCAGCAGCTTGGGGACAGGTCTTTACGAGCAGTACTTC. Translation gives CASSLGTGLYEQYF.

This rearrangement joins TRBV2 to TRBJ2-5, with D possibly being TRBD1 (6 bases). The J call may be incorrect, as the DNA end agrees better with TRBJ2-7. The CDR3 is 14 residues long. Germline V lookup: CDR1 SNHLY, CDR2 FYNNEI. The CDR3 spells CASGAGEMRGEQYF. In nucleotides, the CDR3 is TGTGCCAGCGGGGCAGGGGAGATGCGAGGCGAGCAGTACTTC.

This clone was observed a handful of times. V and J are TRBV27 and TRBJ2-1, with 12 bases that match TRBD2. The trim removed 4 bases at V and 9 bases at J, leaving 7 bases unmatched. The germline V gene has CDR1 MNHEY and CDR2 SMNVEV (reference sequence). The CDR3 has 15 amino acids. CDR3 sequence: CASSSGLAGRGEQFF. The CDR3 DNA sequence: TGTGCCAGCAGTTCAGGACTAGCGGGGAGGGGTGAGCAGTTCTTC.

This clone was seen at least ten times. V is TRBV4-1 and J is TRBJ1-4, with 8 bases identical to TRBD1. J gave up 0 bases and V 0 bases, and 6 bases lay outside the gene matches. The CDR3 is 18 amino acids. The germline V gene encodes CDR1 MGHRA and CDR2 YSYEKL. For the CDR3, the DNA is TGCGCCAGCAGCCAAGATACCGGGACAGGAGCAACTAATGAAAAACTGTTTTTT. This gives the protein CASSQDTGTGATNEKLFF.

J is TRBJ2-3 and V is TRBV4-3, with D unresolved. Germline assignment: CDR1 LGHNA and CDR2 YSLEER. The CDR3 spans 18 residues. V lost 0 bases, J lost 0 bases, and 16 bases lay in between. The CDR3 region is CASSQDFTSSWSTDTQYF. CDR3 DNA: TGCGCCAGCAGCCAAGATTTTACCTCGAGCTGGAGCACAGATACGCAGTATTTT.

J is TRBJ1-2 and V is TRBV5-4, with a weak D call TRBD1 (6 bases). V shed 6 bases and J shed 3 bases, with 12 bases lying between them. Germline V gives CDR1 SGHNT, CDR2 YYREEE (reference sequence). There are 13 residues in the CDR3. CDR3 nucleotide sequence: TGTGCCAGCACCGCAACAGGGTACTATGGCTACACCTTC. Its translation: CASTATGYYGYTF.

V and J are TRBV19 and TRBJ1-4; 8 bases line up with TRBD1. Germline V lookup: CDR1 LNHDA, CDR2 SQIVND (reference sequence). With V trimmed by 3 bases and J by 6 bases, 3 bases remained unmatched. The CDR3 totals 14 residues. The CDR3 loop reads CASSIMDRDEKLFF. CDR3 coding DNA: TGTGCCAGTAGTATTATGGACAGGGATGAAAAACTGTTTTTT. The whole variable domain, remainder taken from reference TRBV19 and TRBJ1-4, is DGGITQSPKYLFRKEGQNVTLSCEQNLNHDAMYWYRQDPGQGLRLIYYSQIVNDFQKGDIAEGYSVSREKKESFPLTVTSAQKNPTAFYLCASSIMDRDEKLFFGSGTQLSVL.

The V gene is TRBV10-1, the J gene TRBJ2-7, with a possible D match to TRBD2 (6 bases). CDR1 and CDR2 (germline): WNHNN, SYGVQD (reference sequence). This CDR3 comprises 15 residues. Trimming removed 0 bases at V and 1 base at J, with 10 bases between. The CDR3 DNA follows: TGCGCCAGCAGTGAGTCTAGCGGATCGTCCTACGAGCAGTACTTC. This encodes CASSESSGSSYEQYF.

The CDR3, as DNA: TGTGCCAGCAGCCCGACCGCGAGGGCTGGAAACACCATATATTTT. Its translation is CASSPTARAGNTIYF. This chain connects TRBV14 to TRBJ1-3; no definite D call. Looked up from germline, CDR1 is SGHDN and CDR2 is FVKESK. The V end lost 4 bases, the J end lost 2 bases, and 12 bases lay between the germline ends. The CDR3 contains 15 residues.

V gene TRBV6-1 combines with J gene TRBJ1-3; no clear D gene. This CDR3 is 14 amino acids long. Germline-derived CDR1 and CDR2 are MNHNS and SASEGT. The ends were cut back, 6 bases at V and 4 bases at J, with 13 bases in the middle. The CDR3 nucleotides read TGTGCCAGCAGAAGAGAGACACCAGGAAACACCATATATTTT. Residues: CASRRETPGNTIYF.